This T cell receptor beta chain was found in a study of shared clonotypes between healthy human individuals. Sequencing was performed with immunoSEQ multiplex PCR; in TCRdb, only in-frame clones are kept and a portion is missing. The sample holds just over 2,000,000 clones; about 94% are singletons and the top ten take about 1.1%. Naive-designated CD8 cells lacked CD45RO, were positively enriched for CCR7, and omitted terminally differentiated effector memory CD45RA+ cells. V gave up 5 bases and J gave up 4 bases, with 12 bases separating them. Germline V gene data show CDR1 as MDHEN and CDR2 as SYDVKM. The CDR3 runs to 15 residues.

This clonotype was sampled from a man aged 18-30 years in good health. The chain carries TRBV28 and TRBJ1-6; the D gene is possibly TRBD1 (5 bases). The sample taken for sequencing was naive CD8+ T cells sorted from blood. The CDR3 sequence is CASSPGTDYNSPLHF. In nucleotides, the CDR3 is TGTGCCAGCAGTCCCGGGACGGATTATAATTCACCCCTCCACTTT. Together with reference TRBV28 and TRBJ1-6, the CDR3 gives the full variable domain: DVKVTQSSRYLVKRTGEKVFLECVQDMDHENMFWYRQDPGLGLRLIYFSYDVKMKEKGDIPEGYSVSREKKERFSLILESASTNQTSMYLCASSPGTDYNSPLHFGNGTRLTVT.